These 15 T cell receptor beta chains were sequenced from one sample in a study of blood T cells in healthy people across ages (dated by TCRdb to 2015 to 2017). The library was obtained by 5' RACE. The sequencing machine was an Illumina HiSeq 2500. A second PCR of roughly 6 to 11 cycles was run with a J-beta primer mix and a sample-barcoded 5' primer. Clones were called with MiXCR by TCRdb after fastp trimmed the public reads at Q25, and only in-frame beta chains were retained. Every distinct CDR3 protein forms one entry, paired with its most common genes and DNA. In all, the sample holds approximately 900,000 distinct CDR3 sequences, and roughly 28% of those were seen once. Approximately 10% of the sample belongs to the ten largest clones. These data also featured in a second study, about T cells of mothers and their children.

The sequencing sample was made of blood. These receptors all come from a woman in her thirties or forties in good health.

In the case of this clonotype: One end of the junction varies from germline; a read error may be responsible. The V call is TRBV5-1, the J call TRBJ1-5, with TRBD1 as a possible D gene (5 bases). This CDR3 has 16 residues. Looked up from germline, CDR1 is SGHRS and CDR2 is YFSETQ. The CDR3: CANSLGGAYSNQPQHF. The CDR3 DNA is TGCGCCAACAGCTTGGGGGGAGCCTATAGCAATCAGCCCCAGCATTTT.

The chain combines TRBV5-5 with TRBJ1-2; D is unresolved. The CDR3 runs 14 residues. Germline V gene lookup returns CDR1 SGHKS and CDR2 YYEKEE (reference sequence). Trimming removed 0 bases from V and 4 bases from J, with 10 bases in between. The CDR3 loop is CASSLAGTSYGYTF. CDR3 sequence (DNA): TGTGCCAGCAGCTTGGCGGGCACCTCCTATGGCTACACCTTC.

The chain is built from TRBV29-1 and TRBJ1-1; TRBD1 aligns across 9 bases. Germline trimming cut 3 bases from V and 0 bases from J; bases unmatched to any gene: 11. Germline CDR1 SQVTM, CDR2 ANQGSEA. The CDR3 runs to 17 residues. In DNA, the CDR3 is TGCAGCGTTGACGGGACAGGGAGGGGAGGCGTGAACACTGAAGCTTTCTTT. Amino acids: CSVDGTGRGGVNTEAFF. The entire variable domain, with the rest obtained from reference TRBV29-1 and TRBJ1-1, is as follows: SAVISQKPSRDICQRGTSLTIQCQVDSQVTMMFWYRQQPGQSLTLIATANQGSEATYESGFVIDKFPISRPNLTFSTLTVSNMSPEDSSIYLCSVDGTGRGGVNTEAFFGQGTRLTVV.

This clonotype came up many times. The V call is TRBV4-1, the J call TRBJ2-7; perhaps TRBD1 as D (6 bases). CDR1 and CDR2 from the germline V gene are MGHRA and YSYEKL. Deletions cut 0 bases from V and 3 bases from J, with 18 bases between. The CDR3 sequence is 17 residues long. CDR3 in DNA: TGCGCCAGCAGCCAAGATCTTTGGACAGCTAGGGACTACGAGCAGTACTTC. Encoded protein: CASSQDLWTARDYEQYF.

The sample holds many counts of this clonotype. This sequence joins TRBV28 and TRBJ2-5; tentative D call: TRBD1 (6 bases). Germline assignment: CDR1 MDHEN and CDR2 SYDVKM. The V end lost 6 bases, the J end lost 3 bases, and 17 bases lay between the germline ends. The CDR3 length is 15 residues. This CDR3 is CASREPLGQKETQYF. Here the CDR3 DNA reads TGTGCCAGCAGAGAACCACTCGGACAGAAAGAGACCCAGTACTTC.

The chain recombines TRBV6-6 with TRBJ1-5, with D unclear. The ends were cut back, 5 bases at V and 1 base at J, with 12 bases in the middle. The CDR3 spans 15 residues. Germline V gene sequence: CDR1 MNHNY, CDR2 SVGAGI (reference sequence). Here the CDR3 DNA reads TGTGCCAGCAGTCTCGACGCCGGGAGCAATCAGCCCCAGCATTTT. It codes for CASSLDAGSNQPQHF.

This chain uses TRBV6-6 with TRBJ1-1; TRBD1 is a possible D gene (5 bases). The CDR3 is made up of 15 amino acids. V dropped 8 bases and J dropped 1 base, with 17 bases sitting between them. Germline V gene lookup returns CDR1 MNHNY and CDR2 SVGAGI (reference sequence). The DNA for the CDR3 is TGTGCCAGCCTAGACAGTAACTCTGCGAACACTGAAGCTTTCTTT. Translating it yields CASLDSNSANTEAFF.

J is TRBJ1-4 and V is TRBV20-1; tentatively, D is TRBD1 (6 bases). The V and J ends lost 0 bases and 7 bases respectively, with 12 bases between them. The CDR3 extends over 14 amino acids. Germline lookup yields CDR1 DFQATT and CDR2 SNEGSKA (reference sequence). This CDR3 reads CSARDPLQGEKLFF. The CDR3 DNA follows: TGCAGTGCTAGAGATCCCCTACAGGGTGAAAAACTGTTTTTT.

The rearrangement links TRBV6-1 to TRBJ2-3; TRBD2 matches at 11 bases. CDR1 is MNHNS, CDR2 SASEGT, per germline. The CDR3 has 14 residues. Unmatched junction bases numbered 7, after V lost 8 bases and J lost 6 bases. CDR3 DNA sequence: TGTGCCAGCGGGCTAGCGGGAGGTATGGATACGCAGTATTTT. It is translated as CASGLAGGMDTQYF.

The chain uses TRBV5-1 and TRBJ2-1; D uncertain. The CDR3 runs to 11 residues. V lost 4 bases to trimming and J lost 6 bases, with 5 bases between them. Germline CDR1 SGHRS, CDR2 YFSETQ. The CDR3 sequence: CASSKLNEQFF. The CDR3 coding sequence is TGCGCCAGCAGCAAGCTCAATGAGCAGTTCTTC.

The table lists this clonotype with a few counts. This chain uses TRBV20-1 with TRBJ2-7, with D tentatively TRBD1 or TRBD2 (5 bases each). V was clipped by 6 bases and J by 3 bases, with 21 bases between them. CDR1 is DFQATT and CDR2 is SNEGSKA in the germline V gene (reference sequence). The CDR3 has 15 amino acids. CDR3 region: CSAKGVGTMIYEQYF. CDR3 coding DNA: TGCAGTGCCAAGGGCGTAGGGACGATGATCTACGAGCAGTACTTC.

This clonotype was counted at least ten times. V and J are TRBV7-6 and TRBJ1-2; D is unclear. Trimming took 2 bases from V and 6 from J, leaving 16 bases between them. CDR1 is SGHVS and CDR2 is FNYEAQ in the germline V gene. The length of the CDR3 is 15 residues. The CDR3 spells CASSLMSATEDGYTF. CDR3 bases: TGTGCCAGCAGCTTAATGTCAGCCACCGAGGATGGCTACACCTTC.

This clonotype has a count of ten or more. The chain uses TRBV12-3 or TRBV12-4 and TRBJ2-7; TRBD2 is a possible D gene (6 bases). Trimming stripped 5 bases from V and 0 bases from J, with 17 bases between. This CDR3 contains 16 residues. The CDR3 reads CASSGGTGDFSYEQYF. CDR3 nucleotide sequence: TGTGCCAGCAGTGGGGGGACGGGGGACTTCTCCTACGAGCAGTACTTC.

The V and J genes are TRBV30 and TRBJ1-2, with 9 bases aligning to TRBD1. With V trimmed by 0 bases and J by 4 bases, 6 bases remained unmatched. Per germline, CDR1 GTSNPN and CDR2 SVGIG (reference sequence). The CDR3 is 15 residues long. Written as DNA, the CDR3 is TGTGCCTGGAGTGTACGAACAGGGGGCTTCTATGGCTACACCTTC. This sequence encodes CAWSVRTGGFYGYTF.

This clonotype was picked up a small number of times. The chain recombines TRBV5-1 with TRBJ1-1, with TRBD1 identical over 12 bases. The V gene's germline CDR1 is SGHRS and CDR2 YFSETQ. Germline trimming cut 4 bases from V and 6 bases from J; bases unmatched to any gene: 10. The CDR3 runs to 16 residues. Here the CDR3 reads CASSPGQGANVAEAFF. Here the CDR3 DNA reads TGCGCCAGCAGCCCGGGACAGGGGGCAAACGTAGCTGAAGCTTTCTTT.